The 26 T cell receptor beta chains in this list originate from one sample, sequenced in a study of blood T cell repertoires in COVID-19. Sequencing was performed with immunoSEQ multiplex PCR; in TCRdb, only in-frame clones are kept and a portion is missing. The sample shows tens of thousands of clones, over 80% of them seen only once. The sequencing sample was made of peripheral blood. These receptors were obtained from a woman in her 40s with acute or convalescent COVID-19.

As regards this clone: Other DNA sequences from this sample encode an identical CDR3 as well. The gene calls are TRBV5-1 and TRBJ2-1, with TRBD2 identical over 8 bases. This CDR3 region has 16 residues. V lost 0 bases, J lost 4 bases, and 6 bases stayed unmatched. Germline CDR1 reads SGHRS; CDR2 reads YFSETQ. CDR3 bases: TGCGCCAGCAGCTTGGGTTCCAGCGGGGGTTACAATGAGCAGTTCTTC. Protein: CASSLGSSGGYNEQFF. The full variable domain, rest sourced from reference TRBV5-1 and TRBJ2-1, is KAGVTQTPRYLIKTRGQQVTLSCSPISGHRSVSWYQQTPGQGLQFLFEYFSETQRNKGNFPGRFSGRQFSNSRSEMNVSTLELGDSALYLCASSLGSSGGYNEQFFGPGTRLTVL.

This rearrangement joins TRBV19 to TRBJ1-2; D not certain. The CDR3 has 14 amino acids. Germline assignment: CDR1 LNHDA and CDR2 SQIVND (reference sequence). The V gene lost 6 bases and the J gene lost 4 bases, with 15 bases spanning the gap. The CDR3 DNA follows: TGTGCCAGTAGGCCCGCCCTTGGCAGCTATGGCTACACCTTC. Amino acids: CASRPALGSYGYTF.

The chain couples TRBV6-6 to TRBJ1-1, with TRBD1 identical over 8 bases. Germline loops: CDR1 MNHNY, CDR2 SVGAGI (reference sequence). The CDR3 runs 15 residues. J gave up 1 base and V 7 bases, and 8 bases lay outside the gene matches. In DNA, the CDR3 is TGTGCCAGCACCCTTACTGGGACAGGGAACACTGAAGCTTTCTTT. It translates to CASTLTGTGNTEAFF.

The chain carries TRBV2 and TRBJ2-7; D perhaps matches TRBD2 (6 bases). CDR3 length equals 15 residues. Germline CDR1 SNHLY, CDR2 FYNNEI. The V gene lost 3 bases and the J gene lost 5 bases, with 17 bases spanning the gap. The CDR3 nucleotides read TGTGCCAGCAGTGAGCGACCCTCCGGCGGGAACGAGCAGTACTTC. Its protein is CASSERPSGGNEQYF.

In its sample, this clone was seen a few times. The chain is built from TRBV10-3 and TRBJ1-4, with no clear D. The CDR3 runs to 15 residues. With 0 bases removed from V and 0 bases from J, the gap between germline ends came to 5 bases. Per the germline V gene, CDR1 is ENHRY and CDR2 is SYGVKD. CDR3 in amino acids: CAISESAATNEKLFF. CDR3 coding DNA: TGTGCCATCAGTGAGTCAGCCGCAACTAATGAAAAACTGTTTTTT.

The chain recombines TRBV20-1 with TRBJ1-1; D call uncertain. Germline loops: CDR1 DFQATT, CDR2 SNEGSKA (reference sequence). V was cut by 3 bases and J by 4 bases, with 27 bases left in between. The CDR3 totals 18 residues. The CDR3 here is CSASSPDLGRGEGTEAFF. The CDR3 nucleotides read TGCAGTGCTAGTTCACCCGACCTCGGACGGGGTGAGGGCACTGAAGCTTTCTTT.

The CDR3 reads CASHDRGNQPQHF. The CDR3 DNA is TGTGCCAGCCACGACAGGGGTAATCAGCCCCAGCATTTT. This chain uses TRBV6-6 with TRBJ1-5, with TRBD1 identical over 8 bases. With V trimmed by 8 bases and J by 4 bases, 4 bases remained unmatched. The CDR3 is 13 residues long. The V gene's germline CDR1 is MNHNY and CDR2 SVGAGI (reference sequence).

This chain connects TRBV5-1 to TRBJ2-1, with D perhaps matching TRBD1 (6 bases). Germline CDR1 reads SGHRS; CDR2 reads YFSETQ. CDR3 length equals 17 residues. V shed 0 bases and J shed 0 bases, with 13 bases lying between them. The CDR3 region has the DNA TGCGCCAGCAGCTTGGTACAGGGCCTTGGCTCCTACAATGAGCAGTTCTTC. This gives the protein CASSLVQGLGSYNEQFF.

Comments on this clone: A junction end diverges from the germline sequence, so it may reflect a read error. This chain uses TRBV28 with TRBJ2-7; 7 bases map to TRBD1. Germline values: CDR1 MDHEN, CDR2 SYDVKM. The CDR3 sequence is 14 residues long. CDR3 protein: CASSPPTGSYAQYF. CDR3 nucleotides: TGTGCCAGCAGTCCCCCGACAGGGAGCTACGCGCAGTACTTC.

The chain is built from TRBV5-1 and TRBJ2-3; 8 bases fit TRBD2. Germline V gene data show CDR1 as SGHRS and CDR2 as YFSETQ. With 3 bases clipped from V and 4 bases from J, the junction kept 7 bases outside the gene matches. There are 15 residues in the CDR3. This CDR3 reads CASSSEGRGADTQYF. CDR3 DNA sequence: TGCGCCAGCAGCTCCGAGGGGCGGGGGGCAGATACGCAGTATTTT.

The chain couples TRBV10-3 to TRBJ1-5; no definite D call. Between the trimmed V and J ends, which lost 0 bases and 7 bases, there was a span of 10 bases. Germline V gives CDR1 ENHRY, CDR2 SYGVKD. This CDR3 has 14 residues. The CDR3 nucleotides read TGTGCCATCAGTGAGTCGGGCGGGTCCCAGCCCCAGCATTTT. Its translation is CAISESGGSQPQHF.

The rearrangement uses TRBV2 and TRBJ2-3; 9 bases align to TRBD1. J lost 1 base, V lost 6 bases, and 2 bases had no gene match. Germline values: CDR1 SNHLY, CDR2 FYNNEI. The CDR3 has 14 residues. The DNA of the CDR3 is TGTGCCAGCAGACGGACAGGGGGCACAGATACGCAGTATTTT. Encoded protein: CASRRTGGTDTQYF.

In nucleotides, the CDR3 is TGTGCCAGCAGTTTGCCCAGGCCTACTGGAAACACCATATATTTT. It encodes CASSLPRPTGNTIYF. The chain carries TRBV28 and TRBJ1-3; no definite D call. V was pared by 3 bases and J by 2 bases, with 11 bases between. The CDR3 sequence is 15 residues long. Per the germline V gene, CDR1 is MDHEN and CDR2 is SYDVKM.

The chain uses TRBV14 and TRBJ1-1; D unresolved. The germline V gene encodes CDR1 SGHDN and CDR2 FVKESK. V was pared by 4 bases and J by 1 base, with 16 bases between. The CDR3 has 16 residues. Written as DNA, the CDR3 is TGTGCCAGCAGCCCCACCGTGACGGAGAGGAACACTGAAGCTTTCTTT. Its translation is CASSPTVTERNTEAFF. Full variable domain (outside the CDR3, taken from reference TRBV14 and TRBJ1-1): EAGVTQFPSHSVIEKGQTVTLRCDPISGHDNLYWYRRVMGKEIKFLLHFVKESKQDESGMPNNRFLAERTGGTYSTLKVQPAELEDSGVYFCASSPTVTERNTEAFFGQGTRLTVV.

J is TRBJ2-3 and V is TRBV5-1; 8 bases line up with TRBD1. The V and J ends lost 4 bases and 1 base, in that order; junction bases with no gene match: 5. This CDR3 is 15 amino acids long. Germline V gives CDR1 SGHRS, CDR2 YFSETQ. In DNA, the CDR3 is TGCGCCAGCAGCGGACAGGGTAAAGGCACAGATACGCAGTATTTT. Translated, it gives CASSGQGKGTDTQYF.

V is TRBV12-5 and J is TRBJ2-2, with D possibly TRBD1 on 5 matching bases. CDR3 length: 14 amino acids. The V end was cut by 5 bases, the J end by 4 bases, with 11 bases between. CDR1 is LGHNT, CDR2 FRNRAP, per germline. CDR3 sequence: CASGPDTGTGELFF. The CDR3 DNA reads TGTGCTAGTGGTCCGGACACCGGCACCGGGGAGCTGTTTTTT.

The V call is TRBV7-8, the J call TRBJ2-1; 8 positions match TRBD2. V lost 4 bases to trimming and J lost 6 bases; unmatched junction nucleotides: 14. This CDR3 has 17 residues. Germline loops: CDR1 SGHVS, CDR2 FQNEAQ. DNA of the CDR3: TGTGCCAGCAGCTCACCCGAAGGGAATCGGGGGGGCAATGAGCAGTTCTTC. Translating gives CASSSPEGNRGGNEQFF.

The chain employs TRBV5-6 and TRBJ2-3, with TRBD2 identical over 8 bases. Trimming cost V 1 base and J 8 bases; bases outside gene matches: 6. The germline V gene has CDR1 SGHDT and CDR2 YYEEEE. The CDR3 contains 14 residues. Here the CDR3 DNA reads TGTGCCAGCAGCTTGTTTCCGGGGGGGCGTACGCAGTATTTT. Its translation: CASSLFPGGRTQYF.

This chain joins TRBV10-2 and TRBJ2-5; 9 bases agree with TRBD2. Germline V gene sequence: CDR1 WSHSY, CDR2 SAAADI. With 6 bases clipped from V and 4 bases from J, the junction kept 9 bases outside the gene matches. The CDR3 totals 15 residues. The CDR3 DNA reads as TGCGCCAGCAGACTGAATAGCGGGAGTCTAGAGACCCAGTACTTC. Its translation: CASRLNSGSLETQYF.

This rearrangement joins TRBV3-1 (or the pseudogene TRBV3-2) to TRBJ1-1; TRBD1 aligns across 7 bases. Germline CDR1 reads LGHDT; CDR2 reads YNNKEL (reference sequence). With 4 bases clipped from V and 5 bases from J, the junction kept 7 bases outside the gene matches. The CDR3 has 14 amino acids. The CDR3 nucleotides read TGTGCCAGCAGCCCAACAGGGGATAGGACTGAAGCTTTCTTT. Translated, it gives CASSPTGDRTEAFF.

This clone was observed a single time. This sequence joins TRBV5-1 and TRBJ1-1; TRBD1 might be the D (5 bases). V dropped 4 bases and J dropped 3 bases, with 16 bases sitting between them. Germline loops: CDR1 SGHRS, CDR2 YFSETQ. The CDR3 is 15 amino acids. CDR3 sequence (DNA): TGCGCCAGCAGCCCGATGCTACCGGGGGACACTGAAGCTTTCTTT. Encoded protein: CASSPMLPGDTEAFF.

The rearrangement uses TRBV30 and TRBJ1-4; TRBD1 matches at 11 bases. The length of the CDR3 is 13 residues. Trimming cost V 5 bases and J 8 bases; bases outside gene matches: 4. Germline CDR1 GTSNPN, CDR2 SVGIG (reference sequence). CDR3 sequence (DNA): TGTGCCTGGGGACAGGGGGCGGGGGAAAAACTGTTTTTT. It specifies CAWGQGAGEKLFF.

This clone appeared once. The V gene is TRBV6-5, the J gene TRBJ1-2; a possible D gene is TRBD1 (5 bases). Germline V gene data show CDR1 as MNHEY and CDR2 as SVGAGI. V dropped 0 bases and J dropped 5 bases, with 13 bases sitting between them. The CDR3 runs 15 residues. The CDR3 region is CASSYSTRTPYGYTF. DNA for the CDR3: TGTGCCAGCAGTTACTCGACCAGGACACCGTATGGCTACACCTTC.

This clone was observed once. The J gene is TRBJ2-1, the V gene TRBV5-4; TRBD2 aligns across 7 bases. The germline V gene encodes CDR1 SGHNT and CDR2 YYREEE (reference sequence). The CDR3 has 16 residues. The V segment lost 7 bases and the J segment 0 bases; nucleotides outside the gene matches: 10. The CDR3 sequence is CASRRTGTTSYNEQFF. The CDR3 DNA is TGTGCCAGCCGTCGAACCGGGACTACCTCCTACAATGAGCAGTTCTTC.

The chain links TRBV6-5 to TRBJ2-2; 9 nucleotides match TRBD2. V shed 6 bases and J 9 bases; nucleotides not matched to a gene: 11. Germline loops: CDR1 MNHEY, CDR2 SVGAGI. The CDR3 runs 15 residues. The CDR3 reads CASRPGLASPRELFF. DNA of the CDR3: TGTGCCAGCAGACCGGGACTAGCTAGCCCCCGGGAGCTGTTTTTT.

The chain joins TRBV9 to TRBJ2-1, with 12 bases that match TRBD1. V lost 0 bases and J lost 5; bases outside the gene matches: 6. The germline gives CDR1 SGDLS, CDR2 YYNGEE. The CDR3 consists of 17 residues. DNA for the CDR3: TGTGCCAGCAGCGTAGCCGGGACAGGGGGCGCAGACAATGAGCAGTTCTTC. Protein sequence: CASSVAGTGGADNEQFF.